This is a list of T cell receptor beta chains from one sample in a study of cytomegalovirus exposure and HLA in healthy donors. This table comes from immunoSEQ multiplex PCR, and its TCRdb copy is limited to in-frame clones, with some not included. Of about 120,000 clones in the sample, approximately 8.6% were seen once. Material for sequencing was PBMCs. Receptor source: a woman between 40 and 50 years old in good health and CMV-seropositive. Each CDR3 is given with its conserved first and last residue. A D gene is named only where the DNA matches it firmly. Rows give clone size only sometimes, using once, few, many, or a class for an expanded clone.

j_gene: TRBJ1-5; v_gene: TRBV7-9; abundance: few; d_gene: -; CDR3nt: TGTGCCAGCAGCGAGCAGGGTCAGGGCAATCAGCCCCAGCATTTT; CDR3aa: CASSEQGQGNQPQHF
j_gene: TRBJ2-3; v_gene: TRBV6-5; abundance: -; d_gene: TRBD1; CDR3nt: TGTGCCAGCAGGCCGACAGGGAGCACAGATACGCAGTATTTT; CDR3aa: CASRPTGSTDTQYF
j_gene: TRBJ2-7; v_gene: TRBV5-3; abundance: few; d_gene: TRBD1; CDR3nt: TGTGCCAGAAGCTCTCAGCGGGGACAGGGGTTGTACGAGCAGTACTTC; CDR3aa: CARSSQRGQGLYEQYF
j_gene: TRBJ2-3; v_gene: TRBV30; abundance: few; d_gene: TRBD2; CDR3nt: TGTGCCTGGAGTAATCTGGGGGGGGTCACAGATACGCAGTATTTT; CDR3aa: CAWSNLGGVTDTQYF
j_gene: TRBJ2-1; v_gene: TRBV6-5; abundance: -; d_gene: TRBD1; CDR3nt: TGTGCCAGCAGTTACTCGGGGACAGGAGGGGCAAGCGAGCAGTTCTTC; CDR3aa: CASSYSGTGGASEQFF
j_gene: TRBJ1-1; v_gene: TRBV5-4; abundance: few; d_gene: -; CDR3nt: TGTGCCAGCAGCTTTGCGGGGAGGAACACTGAAGCTTTCTTT; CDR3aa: CASSFAGRNTEAFF
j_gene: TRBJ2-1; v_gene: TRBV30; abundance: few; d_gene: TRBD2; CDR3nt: TGTGCCTGGAGCCTGACTAGCGAGGGTCACAATGAGCAGTTCTTC; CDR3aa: CAWSLTSEGHNEQFF
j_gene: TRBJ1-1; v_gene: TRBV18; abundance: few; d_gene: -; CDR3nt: TGTGCCAGCTCACTAGGACATCTGAACACTGAAGCTTTCTTT; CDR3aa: CASSLGHLNTEAFF
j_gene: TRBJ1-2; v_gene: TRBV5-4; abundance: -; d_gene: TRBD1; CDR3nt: TGTGCCAGCAGCTTGGGGGGGGGACAGGGGGACTATGGCTACACCTTC; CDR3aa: CASSLGGGQGDYGYTF
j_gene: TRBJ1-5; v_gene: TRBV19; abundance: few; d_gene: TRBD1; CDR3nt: TGTGCCAGTGGAAGGGACAGAGAGAATCAGCCCCAGCATTTT; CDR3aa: CASGRDRENQPQHF
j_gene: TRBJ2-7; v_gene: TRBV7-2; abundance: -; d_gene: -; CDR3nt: TGTGCCAGCCTGAGACAGACGGGCTCCTACGAGCAGTACTTC; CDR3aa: CASLRQTGSYEQYF
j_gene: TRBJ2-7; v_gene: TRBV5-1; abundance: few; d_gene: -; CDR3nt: TGCGCCAGCAGTCCCAGGGGTATTATCGACGAGCAGTACTTC; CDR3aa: CASSPRGIIDEQYF
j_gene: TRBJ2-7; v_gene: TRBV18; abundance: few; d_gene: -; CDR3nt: TGTGCCAGCTCACCAGTCCCCGGAGCCTACGAGCAGTACTTC; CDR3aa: CASSPVPGAYEQYF
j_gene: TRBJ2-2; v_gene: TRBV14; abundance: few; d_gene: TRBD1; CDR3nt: TGTGCCAGCAGCCTGACAGGGACCACCGGGGAGCTGTTTTTT; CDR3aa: CASSLTGTTGELFF
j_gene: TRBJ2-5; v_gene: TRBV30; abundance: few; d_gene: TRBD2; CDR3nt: TGTGCCTGGAGTGCCACAGCGGGGGGGCCGGTAGAGACCCAGTACTTC; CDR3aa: CAWSATAGGPVETQYF
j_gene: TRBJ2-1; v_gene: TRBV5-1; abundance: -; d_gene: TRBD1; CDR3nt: TGCGCCAGCAGCTTGGAGGGGGCCAGTGCAGAAGAGCAGTTCTTC; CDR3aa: CASSLEGASAEEQFF
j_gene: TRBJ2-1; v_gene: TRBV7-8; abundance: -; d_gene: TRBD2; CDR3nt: TGTGCCAGCAGCCTATATGGGGCTAGCGGGGGGGCCACCCAGTTCTTC; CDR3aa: CASSLYGASGGATQFF
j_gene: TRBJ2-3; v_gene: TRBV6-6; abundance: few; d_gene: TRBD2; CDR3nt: TGTGCCAGCAACCGACTAGCGGGGATTGGGACAGATACGCAGTATTTT; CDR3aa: CASNRLAGIGTDTQYF
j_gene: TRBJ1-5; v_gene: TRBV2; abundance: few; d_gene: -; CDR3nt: TGTGCCAGCACCCGGACAAGAAATAGCAATCAGCCCCAGCATTTT; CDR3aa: CASTRTRNSNQPQHF
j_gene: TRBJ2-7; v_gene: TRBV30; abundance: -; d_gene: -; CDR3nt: TGTGCCTGTGGACTATCTATCTACGAGCAGTACTTC; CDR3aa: CACGLSIYEQYF
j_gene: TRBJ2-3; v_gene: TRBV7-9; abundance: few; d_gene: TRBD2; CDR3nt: TGTGCCAGCAGCTTAGTGCTAGCGGGGGAAAATACGCAGTATTTT; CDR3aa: CASSLVLAGENTQYF
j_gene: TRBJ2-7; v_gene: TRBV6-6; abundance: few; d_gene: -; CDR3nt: TGTGCCAGCAGGCGGCGGGACAGTCACCGCGAGCAGTACTTC; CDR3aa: CASRRRDSHREQYF
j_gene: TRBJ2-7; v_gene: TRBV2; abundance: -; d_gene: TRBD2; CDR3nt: TGTGCCACCACACGCGGGGGTTCCTACGAGCAGTACTTC; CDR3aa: CATTRGGSYEQYF
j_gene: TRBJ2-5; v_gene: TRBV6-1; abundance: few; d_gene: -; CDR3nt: TGTGCCAGCAAGGAACCGGGCGGGGGCGGGACCCAGTACTTC; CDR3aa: CASKEPGGGGTQYF
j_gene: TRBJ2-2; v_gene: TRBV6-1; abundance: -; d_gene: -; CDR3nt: TGTGCCAGCAGTCAGGGAACCGGGGAGCTGTTTTTT; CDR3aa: CASSQGTGELFF
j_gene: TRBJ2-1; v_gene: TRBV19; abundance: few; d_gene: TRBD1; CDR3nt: TGTGCCAGTAGACGAGGACAGGGCCCTTTCTCCTCGGACAATGAGCAGTTCTTC; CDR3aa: CASRRGQGPFSSDNEQFF
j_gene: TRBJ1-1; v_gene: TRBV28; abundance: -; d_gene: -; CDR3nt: TGTGCCAGCAGTTTATCATTTACAGGTCGTACTGAAGCTTTCTTT; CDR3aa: CASSLSFTGRTEAFF
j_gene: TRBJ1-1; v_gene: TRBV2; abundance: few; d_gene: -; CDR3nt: TGTGCCAGCAGTGAACTGCGCCAGGGGAATGAAGCTTTCTTT; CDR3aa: CASSELRQGNEAFF
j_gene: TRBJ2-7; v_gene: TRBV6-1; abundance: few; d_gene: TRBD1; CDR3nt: TGTGCCAGCAGTGGCCGACAGGGGGTCTACGAGCAGTACTTC; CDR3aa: CASSGRQGVYEQYF
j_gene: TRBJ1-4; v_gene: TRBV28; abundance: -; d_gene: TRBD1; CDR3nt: TGTGCCAGCAGTTCCGGGACAGGGTATGAAAAACTGTTTTTT; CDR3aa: CASSSGTGYEKLFF
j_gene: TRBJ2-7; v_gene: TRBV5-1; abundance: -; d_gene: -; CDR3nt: TGCGCCAGCAGCTTGTCGACCGGGATACTCGAGCAGTACTTC; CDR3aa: CASSLSTGILEQYF
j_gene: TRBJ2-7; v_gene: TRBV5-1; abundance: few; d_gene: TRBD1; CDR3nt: TGCGCCAGCAGCAGGGCAGGACAGGGCGACGAGCAGTACTTC; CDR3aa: CASSRAGQGDEQYF
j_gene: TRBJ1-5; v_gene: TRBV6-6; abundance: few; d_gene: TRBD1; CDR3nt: TGTGCCAGCAGTTACGAGACAGGGAGAGGTCAGCCCCAGCATTTT; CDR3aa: CASSYETGRGQPQHF
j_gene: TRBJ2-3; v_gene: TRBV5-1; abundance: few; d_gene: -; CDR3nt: TGCGCCAGCAGCTTTGCGGGGGCGAGGAGCACAGATACGCAGTATTTT; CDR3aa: CASSFAGARSTDTQYF
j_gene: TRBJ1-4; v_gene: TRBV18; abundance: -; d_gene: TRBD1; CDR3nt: TGTGCCAGCTCACCAGCGGGACAGGGGTTGGAACTGTTTTTT; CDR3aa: CASSPAGQGLELFF
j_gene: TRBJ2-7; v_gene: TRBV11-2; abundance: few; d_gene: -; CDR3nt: TGTGCCAGCAGCTTATTTGGCACGTCCTACGAGCAGTACTTC; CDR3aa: CASSLFGTSYEQYF
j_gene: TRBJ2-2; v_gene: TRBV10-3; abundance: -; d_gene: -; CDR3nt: TGTGCCATCAGTGAGTCCCGAACAACCCCTTCGGCGGGGACCGGGGAGCTGTTTTTT; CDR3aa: CAISESRTTPSAGTGELFF
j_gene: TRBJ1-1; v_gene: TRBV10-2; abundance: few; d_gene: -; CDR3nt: TGCGCCAGCAGTGACGCCGAGGGTAGGGTCACTGAAGCTTTCTTT; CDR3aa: CASSDAEGRVTEAFF
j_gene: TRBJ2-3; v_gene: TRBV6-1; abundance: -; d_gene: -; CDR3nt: TGTGCCAGCAGGCACACTAAAGTCGGCACAGATACGCAGTATTTT; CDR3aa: CASRHTKVGTDTQYF
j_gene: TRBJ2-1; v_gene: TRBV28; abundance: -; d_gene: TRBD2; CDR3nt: TGTGCCAGCAAACCAGCGGGGGGGCCCAACAATGAGCAGTTCTTC; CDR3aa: CASKPAGGPNNEQFF
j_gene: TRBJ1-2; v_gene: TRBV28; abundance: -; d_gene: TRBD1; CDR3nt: TGTGCCAGCAGTTCCTCAGGACAGGGAAACCTTAACTATGGCTACACCTTC; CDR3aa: CASSSSGQGNLNYGYTF
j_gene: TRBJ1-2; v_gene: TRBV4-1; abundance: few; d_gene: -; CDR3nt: TGCGCCAGCAGCCGACCAGCAGGGGCTGATGGCTACACCTTC; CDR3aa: CASSRPAGADGYTF
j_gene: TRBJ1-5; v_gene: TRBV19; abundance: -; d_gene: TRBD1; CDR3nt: TGTGCCAGTAGTACGGACAGGGGAGGCAATCAGCCCCAGCATTTT; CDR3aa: CASSTDRGGNQPQHF
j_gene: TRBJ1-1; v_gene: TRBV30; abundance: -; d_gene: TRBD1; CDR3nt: TGTGCCTTACAGGGGGCGTCTGGCACTGAAGCTTTCTTT; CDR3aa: CALQGASGTEAFF
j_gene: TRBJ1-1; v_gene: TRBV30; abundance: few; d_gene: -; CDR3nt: TGTGCCTGGAGTTACGACGCTTTCGGGACTGAAGCTTTCTTT; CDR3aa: CAWSYDAFGTEAFF
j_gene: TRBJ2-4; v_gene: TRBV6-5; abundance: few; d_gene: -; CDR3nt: TGTGCCAGCAGTTCCGCCCCGCGGGGAGTAAACATTCAGTACTTC; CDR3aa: CASSSAPRGVNIQYF
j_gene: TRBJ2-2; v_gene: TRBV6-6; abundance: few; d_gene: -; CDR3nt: TGTGCCAGCAGTTACTCTAGCTTCTCCACCGGGGAGCTGTTTTTT; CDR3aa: CASSYSSFSTGELFF
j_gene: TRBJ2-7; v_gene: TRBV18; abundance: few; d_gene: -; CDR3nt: TGTGCCAGCTCACCACCACAACAGGGCACCTACGAGCAGTACTTC; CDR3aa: CASSPPQQGTYEQYF
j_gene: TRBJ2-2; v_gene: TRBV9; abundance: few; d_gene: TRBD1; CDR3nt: TGTGCCAGCAGCCTGGACAGGGGGGGGAACACCGGGGAGCTGTTTTTT; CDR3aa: CASSLDRGGNTGELFF
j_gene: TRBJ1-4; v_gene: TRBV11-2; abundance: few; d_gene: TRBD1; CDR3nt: TGTGCCAGCAGCCAACAGGGGGAAAAACTGTTTTTT; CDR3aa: CASSQQGEKLFF
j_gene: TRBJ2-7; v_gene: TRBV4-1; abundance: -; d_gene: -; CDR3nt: TGCGCCAGCAGCCCCCTCTCAGGGTATGGGGGACTCGACTACGAGCAGTACTTC; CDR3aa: CASSPLSGYGGLDYEQYF
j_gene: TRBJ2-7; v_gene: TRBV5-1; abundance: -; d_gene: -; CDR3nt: TGCGCCAGCAGCTACGGGACTCCCGGATACGAGCAGTACTTC; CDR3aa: CASSYGTPGYEQYF
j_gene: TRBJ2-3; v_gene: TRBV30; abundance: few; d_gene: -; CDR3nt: TGTGCCTGGAGTTCACAAGAAGTTACGCAGTATTTT; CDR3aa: CAWSSQEVTQYF
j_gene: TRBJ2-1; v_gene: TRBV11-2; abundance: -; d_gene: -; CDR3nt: TGTGCCAGCAGTCTGGGCCCCTACAATGAGCAGTTCTTC; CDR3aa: CASSLGPYNEQFF
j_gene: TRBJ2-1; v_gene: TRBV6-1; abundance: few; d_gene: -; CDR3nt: TGTGCCAGCAGTGAAGCGCTTCCGGGGATCTCCCCGCGTAATGAGCAGTTCTTC; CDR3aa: CASSEALPGISPRNEQFF